The subject of this entry is one T cell receptor (beta chain). The sample is drawn from a study of blood T cell repertoires in COVID-19. At the level of the study: Sample material is recorded as cDNA or gDNA derived from T cells, B-cell-depleted T cells, or PBMCs.

Profiling relied on immunoSEQ multiplex PCR, and the TCRdb table lists in-frame clones only, not all of them. This table holds more than 70,000 clones, around 88% found once. There are 14 residues in the CDR3. Between the trimmed V and J ends, which lost 8 bases and 3 bases, there was a span of 11 bases. CDR1 and CDR2 (germline): MGHDK, SYGVNS. The chain employs TRBV25-1 and TRBJ1-6; a weak D match, TRBD1 (5 bases). The sequenced material came from peripheral blood. The source of this sequence is a woman of 80 years or more with acute or convalescent COVID-19. The CDR3 nucleotides read TGTGCCAGCGGCTCAGACAGCTATAATTCACCCCTCCACTTT. Its translation is CASGSDSYNSPLHF.